These 8 T cell receptor beta chains came from one sample sequenced in a study of blood T cell repertoires in COVID-19. Produced via immunoSEQ multiplex PCR; TCRdb's table is partial and in-frame only. This table has 70,000 to 75,000 clones, just under 85% appearing once. The sequencing sample was made of peripheral blood. These receptors were collected from a man between 65 and 85 years old with acute or convalescent COVID-19.

V usage is TRBV27 and J usage is TRBJ2-5, with 9 nucleotides matching TRBD1. V lost 7 bases, J lost 3 bases, and 12 bases stayed unmatched. Per the germline V gene, CDR1 is MNHEY and CDR2 is SMNVEV (reference sequence). This CDR3 is built from 16 residues. CDR3 in DNA: TGTGCCAGCACCGGAGGGGGACAGGGAGAGGAAGAGACCCAGTACTTC. Residues: CASTGGGQGEEETQYF.

The rearrangement joins TRBV4-2 to TRBJ2-3; perhaps TRBD1 as D (6 bases). V lost 3 bases and J lost 2, with 15 bases in between. Per germline, CDR1 LGHNA and CDR2 YNFKEQ. CDR3 length: 16 residues. CDR3 DNA sequence: TGTGCCAGCAGCCAGGAGACAGGTTCAGTCACAGATACGCAGTATTTT. Residues: CASSQETGSVTDTQYF.

The chain links TRBV5-1 to TRBJ1-4; D ambiguous. The CDR3 runs to 17 residues. The ends were cut back, 0 bases at V and 0 bases at J, with 12 bases in the middle. CDR1 SGHRS and CDR2 YFSETQ come from the germline V gene. CDR3 nucleotides: TGCGCCAGCAGCTTGGGGTTTTCTACCTCAACTAATGAAAAACTGTTTTTT. Amino acid sequence: CASSLGFSTSTNEKLFF.

The count of this clone is one. The rearrangement joins TRBV29-1 to TRBJ1-1; D is perhaps TRBD1 (5 bases). Germline assignment: CDR1 SQVTM and CDR2 ANQGSEA. This CDR3 has 13 amino acids. V was trimmed by 5 bases and J by 3 bases, leaving 13 bases between them. The CDR3 region has the DNA TGCAGCGTTTCTCGGCAGGGCGACACTGAAGCTTTCTTT. Its protein product is CSVSRQGDTEAFF. Complete variable domain (other parts from reference TRBV29-1 and TRBJ1-1): SAVISQKPSRDICQRGTSLTIQCQVDSQVTMMFWYRQQPGQSLTLIATANQGSEATYESGFVIDKFPISRPNLTFSTLTVSNMSPEDSSIYLCSVSRQGDTEAFFGQGTRLTVV.

This sequence joins TRBV28 and TRBJ2-6; perhaps TRBD1 as D (5 bases). The CDR3 spans 15 residues. The germline V and J ends were trimmed by 8 bases and 4 bases, with 15 bases remaining between them. The germline V gene encodes CDR1 MDHEN and CDR2 SYDVKM. CDR3 amino acids: CASAQGRIGANVLTF. CDR3 in DNA: TGTGCCAGCGCCCAGGGTAGAATAGGGGCCAACGTCCTGACTTTC.

The rearrangement joins TRBV9 to TRBJ1-3; D call uncertain. V shed 4 bases and J shed 4 bases, with 6 bases lying between them. This CDR3 comprises 12 residues. CDR1 and CDR2 (germline): SGDLS, YYNGEE. As DNA, the CDR3 is TGTGCCAGCAGCTCCCAGGGAAACACCATATATTTT. Translation: CASSSQGNTIYF.

J is TRBJ2-1 and V is TRBV30; tentative D call: TRBD2 (5 bases). There are 12 residues in the CDR3. V lost 7 bases and J lost 1, with 8 bases in between. CDR1 GTSNPN and CDR2 SVGIG come from the germline V gene (reference sequence). DNA for the CDR3: TGTGCCTCAGCGGCGTCCTACAATGAGCAGTTCTTC. This sequence encodes CASAASYNEQFF.

The rearrangement uses TRBV9 and TRBJ2-7, with 13 bases aligning to TRBD2. Per the germline V gene, CDR1 is SGDLS and CDR2 is YYNGEE. This CDR3 region has 15 residues. Unmatched junction bases numbered 3, after V lost 4 bases and J lost 2 bases. CDR3 in amino acids: CASSFGLAGAYEQYF. The CDR3 coding sequence is TGTGCCAGCAGCTTCGGACTAGCGGGAGCCTACGAGCAGTACTTC.